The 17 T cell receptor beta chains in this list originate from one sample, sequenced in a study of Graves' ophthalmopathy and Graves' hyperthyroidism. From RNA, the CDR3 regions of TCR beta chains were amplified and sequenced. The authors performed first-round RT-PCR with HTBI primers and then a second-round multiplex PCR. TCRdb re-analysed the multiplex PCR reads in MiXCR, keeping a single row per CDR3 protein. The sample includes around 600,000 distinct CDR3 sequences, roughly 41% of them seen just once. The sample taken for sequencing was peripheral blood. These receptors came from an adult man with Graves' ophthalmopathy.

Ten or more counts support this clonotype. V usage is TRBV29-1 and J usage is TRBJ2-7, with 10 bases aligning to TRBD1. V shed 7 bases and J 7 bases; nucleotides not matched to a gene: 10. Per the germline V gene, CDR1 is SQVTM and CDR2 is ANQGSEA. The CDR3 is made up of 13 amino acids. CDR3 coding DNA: TGCAGCGCTACCGGGACAGGGGATACAGAGCAGTACTTC. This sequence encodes CSATGTGDTEQYF.

The CDR3 DNA reads TGTGCCAGCAGCCAACTTCCTGATGGGGTGCTTGGGGCCAACGTCCTGACTTTC. Translating it yields CASSQLPDGVLGANVLTF. V usage is TRBV13 and J usage is TRBJ2-6; no firm D call. The CDR3 has 18 residues. V lost 5 bases to trimming and J lost 3 bases, with 20 bases between them. Per the germline V gene, CDR1 is PRHDT and CDR2 is FYEKMQ (reference sequence).

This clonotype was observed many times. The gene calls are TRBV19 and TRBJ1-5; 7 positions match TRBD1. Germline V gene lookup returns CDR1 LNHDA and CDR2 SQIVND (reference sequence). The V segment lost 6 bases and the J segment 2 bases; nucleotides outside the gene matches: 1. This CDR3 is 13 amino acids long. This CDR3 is CASSDRGNQPQHF. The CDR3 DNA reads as TGTGCCAGTAGCGACAGGGGCAATCAGCCCCAGCATTTT.

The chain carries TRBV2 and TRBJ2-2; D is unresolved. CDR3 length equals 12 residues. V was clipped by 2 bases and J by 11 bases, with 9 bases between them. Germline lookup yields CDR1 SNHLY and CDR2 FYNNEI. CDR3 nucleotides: TGTGCCAGCAGTGAACGACACCTCGAGCTGTTTTTT. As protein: CASSERHLELFF.

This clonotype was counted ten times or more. CDR3 amino acids: CASSSYGLAGGETQYF. CDR3 in DNA: TGTGCCAGCAGTTCCTACGGACTAGCGGGAGGAGAGACCCAGTACTTC. This chain links TRBV6-5 with TRBJ2-5; 14 nucleotides agree with TRBD2. Losses at the gene ends were 4 bases for V and 4 bases for J; bases not matched to a gene: 5. This CDR3 contains 16 residues. Germline lookup yields CDR1 MNHEY and CDR2 SVGAGI.

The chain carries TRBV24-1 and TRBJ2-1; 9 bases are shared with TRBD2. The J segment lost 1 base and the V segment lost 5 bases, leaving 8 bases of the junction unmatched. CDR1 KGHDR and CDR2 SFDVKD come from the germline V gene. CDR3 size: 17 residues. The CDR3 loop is CATSGRLAEGSYNEQFF. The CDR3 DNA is TGTGCCACCAGTGGTCGACTAGCGGAGGGATCCTACAATGAGCAGTTCTTC.

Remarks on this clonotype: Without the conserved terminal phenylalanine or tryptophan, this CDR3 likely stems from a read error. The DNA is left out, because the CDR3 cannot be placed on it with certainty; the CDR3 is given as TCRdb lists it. The CDR3 reads CSVESGGSNT. The chain couples TRBV29-1 to TRBJ2-7; TRBD1 is the table's D call, not checked against the DNA. Per the germline V gene, CDR1 is SQVTM and CDR2 is ANQGSEA. The CDR3 is 10 residues long, counting both termini.

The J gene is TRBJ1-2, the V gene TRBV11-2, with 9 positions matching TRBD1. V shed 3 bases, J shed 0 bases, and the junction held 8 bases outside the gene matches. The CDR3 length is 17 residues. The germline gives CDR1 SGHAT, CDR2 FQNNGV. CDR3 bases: TGTGCCAGCAGCTTTGGCGGGACAGGGAAGACTAACTATGGCTACACCTTC. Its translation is CASSFGGTGKTNYGYTF.

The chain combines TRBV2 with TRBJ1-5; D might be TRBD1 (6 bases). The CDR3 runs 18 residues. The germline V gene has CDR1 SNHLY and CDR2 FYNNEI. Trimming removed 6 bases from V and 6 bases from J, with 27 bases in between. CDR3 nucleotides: TGTGCCAGCAGAGTTTACACTGAAGCGGGCAGGGGACGTCAGCCCCAGCATTTT. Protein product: CASRVYTEAGRGRQPQHF.

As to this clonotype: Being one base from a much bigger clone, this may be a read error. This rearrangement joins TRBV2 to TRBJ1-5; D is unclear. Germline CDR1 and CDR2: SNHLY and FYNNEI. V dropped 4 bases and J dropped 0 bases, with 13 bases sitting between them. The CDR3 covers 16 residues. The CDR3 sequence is CASSGWEAYSNQPQHF. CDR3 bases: TGTGCCAGCAGTGGTTGGGAAGCATATAGCAATCAGCCCCAGCATTTT. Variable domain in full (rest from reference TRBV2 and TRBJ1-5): EPEVTQTPSHQVTQMGQEVILRCVPISNHLYFYWYRQILGQKVEFLVSFYNNEISEKSEIFDDQFSVERPDGSNFTLKIRSTKLEDSAMYFCASSGWEAYSNQPQHFGDGTRLSIL.

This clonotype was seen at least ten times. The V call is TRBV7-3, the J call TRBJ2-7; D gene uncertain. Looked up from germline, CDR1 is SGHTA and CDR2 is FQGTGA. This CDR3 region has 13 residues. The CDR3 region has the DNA TGTGCCAGCAGTTTAAAGCCAGGTTTCGAGCAGTACGTC. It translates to CASSLKPGFEQYV.

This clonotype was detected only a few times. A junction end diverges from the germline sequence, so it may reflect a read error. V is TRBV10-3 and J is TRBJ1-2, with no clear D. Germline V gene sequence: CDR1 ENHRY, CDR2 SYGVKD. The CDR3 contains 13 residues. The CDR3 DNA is TGTGCCACCAGTACCCCGCGGGCCAACGGCTACACCTTC. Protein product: CATSTPRANGYTF.

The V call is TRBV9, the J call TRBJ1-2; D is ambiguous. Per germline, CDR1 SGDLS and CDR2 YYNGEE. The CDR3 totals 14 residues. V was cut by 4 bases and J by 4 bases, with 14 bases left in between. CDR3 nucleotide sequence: TGTGCCAGCAGCCAAGAGGGCAGCTTCTATGGCTACACCTTC. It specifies CASSQEGSFYGYTF.

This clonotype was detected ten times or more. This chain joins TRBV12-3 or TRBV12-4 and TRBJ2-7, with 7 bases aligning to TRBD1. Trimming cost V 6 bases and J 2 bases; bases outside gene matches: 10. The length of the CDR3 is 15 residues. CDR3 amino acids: CASSQRQGQTYEQYF. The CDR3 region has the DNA TGTGCCAGCAGCCAAAGACAGGGTCAGACCTACGAGCAGTACTTC.

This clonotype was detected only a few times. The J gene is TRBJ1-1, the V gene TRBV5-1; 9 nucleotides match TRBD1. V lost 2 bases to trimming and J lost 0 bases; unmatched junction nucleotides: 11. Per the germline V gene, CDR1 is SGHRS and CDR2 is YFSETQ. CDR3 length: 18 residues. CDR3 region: CASSFGGGQGPMNTEAFF. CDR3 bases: TGCGCCAGCAGCTTCGGGGGGGGACAGGGCCCTATGAACACTGAAGCTTTCTTT.

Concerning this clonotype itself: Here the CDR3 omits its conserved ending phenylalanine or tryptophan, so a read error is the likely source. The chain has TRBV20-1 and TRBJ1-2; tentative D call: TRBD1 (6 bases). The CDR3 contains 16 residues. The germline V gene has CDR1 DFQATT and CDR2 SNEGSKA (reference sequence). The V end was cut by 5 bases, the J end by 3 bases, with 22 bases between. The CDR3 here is CSAGPNRGHEHYGYTV. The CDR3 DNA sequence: TGCAGTGCTGGTCCGAACCGGGGACACGAACACTATGGCTACACCGTC.

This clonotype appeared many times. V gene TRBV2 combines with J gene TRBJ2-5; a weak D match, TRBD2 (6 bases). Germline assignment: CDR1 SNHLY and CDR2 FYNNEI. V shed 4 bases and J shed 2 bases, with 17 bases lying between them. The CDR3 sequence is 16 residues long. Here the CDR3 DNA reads TGTGCCAGCAGTGCACCCGGAGCGGGTAAACAAGAGACCCAGTACTTC. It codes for CASSAPGAGKQETQYF.